Sequencing of this T cell receptor beta chain was carried out in a study of shared clonotypes between healthy human individuals (dated by TCRdb to 2018 to 2021). In the study overall: Three men and two women, aged 18 to 49 years, made up the cohort. To estimate repertoire size and how much clonotypes are shared between individuals, the study performed deep sequencing of blood TCR repertoires from a few healthy adults. Per donor, three plates each were used for CD4 naive and CD4 memory, two for CD8 naive, and one for CD8 memory. Each donor's leukapheresis produced roughly between about 0.9 and 9.5 billion PBMCs. To increase sequencing depth and limit assay-specific biases, TCR repertoire library preparation and sequencing were carried out by different laboratories using diverse techniques. The investigation overall reported the following: Because the study included a small number of donors, the genetic and exposure-history diversity represented was limited. Higher generation probabilities were observed for clonotypes shared by all four sorted-subset donors than for non-shared clonotypes. Only blood was sampled, and tissue TCR repertoires likely differ from those in blood. Estimated clonotype richness was generally larger for naive than for memory subsets. Even with the large sequencing depth, rarefaction of the sorted-subset datasets indicated that sequencing was incomplete. Pairwise subsampling indicated that sequencing depth was expected to affect the degree of clonotype sharing among donors. Sharing across a few donors was observed for approximately 5% of naive CD4, under 4% of naive CD8, around 2.5% of memory CD4, and about 0.4% of memory CD8 clonotypes.

At the junction V is shortened by 3 bases and J by 3 bases; bases outside the gene matches: 5. Sequences LNHNV (CDR1) and YYDKDF (CDR2) are obtained from the germline V gene (reference sequence). Including the terminal cysteine and phenylalanine, the CDR3 comprises 14 residues. The CDR3 DNA has 42 bases and is translated from base 1. Notes on this clone: Its antigen specificity is not known. Per-base quality was not reported, and no clone a single base away is much larger than it.

Using the deep immunoSEQ assay, TCR CDR3 regions were amplified from genomic DNA by multiplex PCR. Genomic DNA extracted from each cell subset was distributed evenly over all wells of several immunoSEQ 96-well plates, and each plate served as one replicate. For sorted subsets, around 200 ng genomic DNA, equal to 30,000 or so T cell genomes, was loaded into each replicate PCR. The purified libraries were quantified using a Qubit 3.0 fluorometer, sized with a Bioanalyzer 2100, and then quantified again using the KAPA Library Quantification kit. A separate single-read 150-cycle Illumina NextSeq 550 flow cell was used to sequence each immunoSEQ 96-well plate. The authors' pipeline ran thus. Because only junctional sequences without quality scores were contained in the immunoSEQ output, filtering matching that applied to full-length reads could not be performed. Sequences were annotated with PyIR, a Python wrapper for IgBLAST v1.9, using IMGT germline references to assign V/J genes and CDR3. Reads were removed for weak V/J assignments (E-value above 1e-6), missing CDR3, stop codons, out-of-frame junctions, or ambiguous translated residues. A V3J clonotype was defined by an identical inferred V gene, J gene, and CDR3 amino acid sequence. Percentage overlap between repertoires was computed as shared unique clonotypes divided by the size of the smaller repertoire. Repertoire richness was assessed with RTK rarefaction, the Chao1 estimator, and Recon v2.1 estimates of unobserved clonotypes. Generation probabilities were computed with OLGA for all TCRbeta clonotypes obtained by the gDNA method from several donors. What TCRdb holds here is the immuneACCESS table cut down to in-frame rearrangements. Part of the clones is not present; checked against another copy, under half of the missing clones reflect an unresolved V gene, and the others are unexplained. That table is the source of V, J and clone size, and D and trimming were worked out from the DNA. A total of some 2.1 million clones appear in this sample, 85% to 95% of them only once. The ten largest clones add up to about 1.6% of the sample.

CD8 naive samples were obtained by positive selection for CCR7 among CD45RO-negative cells, yielding a CD45RA+CCR7+ population from which TemRA cells were excluded. Healthy HIV-negative adults with no recently reported acute infections or vaccinations were included as donors. Only Caucasian adults living in Nashville, Tennessee, USA were represented among the donors. Blood was collected by leukapheresis, and PBMCs were isolated by Ficoll-Histopaque density gradient centrifugation and then cryopreserved in liquid nitrogen vapor phase. Purity and quantity of every magnetically sorted T cell population were checked by analytical flow cytometry. Genomic DNA was isolated from each sorted fraction and quantified by UV absorbance on a Nanodrop 2000c.

This receptor chain uses TRBV15 and TRBJ2-7; the central 7 bases match TRBD1. This receptor was taken from a man between 18 and 35 years old in good health. Some clones in this sample may be carry-over from other donors' samples. The sample taken for sequencing was naive CD8+ T cells from PBMCs. The meaning of the sample's cell subset or site label: CD45RA+CCR7+. The CDR3 reads as follows: CATSSRGTDYEQYF. At the DNA level, the sequence is TGTGCCACCAGCAGCCGAGGGACAGACTACGAGCAGTACTTC.